This paragraph reports one T cell receptor (beta chain). There are 15 residues in the CDR3. Per germline, CDR1 SSHAT and CDR2 FNYEAQ (reference sequence). V lost 2 bases to trimming and J lost 7 bases; unmatched junction nucleotides: 6. These data come from a study of identical twins. MiXCR, run by TCRdb on the 5' RACE reads, gives a single entry per CDR3 protein. This table has roughly 690,000 distinct CDR3 sequences, 5.5% to 7.5% appearing once. Every donor was a healthy Caucasian. The chain combines TRBV7-7 with TRBJ2-1; 9 bases align to TRBD2. The receptor comes from a man aged 18 to 35 in good health. The source material was naive T cells sorted from blood. The CDR3 nucleotides read TGTGCCAGCAGCTTATCTAGCGGGAAAGGGAATGAGCAGTTCTTC. Translated: CASSLSSGKGNEQFF.